The sample holds one count of the clone carrying this TCR beta chain. TCRdb's table, derived via immunoSEQ multiplex PCR, lists solely in-frame clones and lacks some. This sample has a few hundred thousand clones; 80% to 90% occur once, and the top ten carry around 1.3%. Germline CDR1 is SGHTA and CDR2 is FQGNSA. The CDR3 spans 16 residues. Unmatched junction bases numbered 5, after V lost 0 bases and J lost 6 bases. Residents of around 24 US areas, aged roughly 18 to 89 years, made up the participants. Cohorts were determined from participant-reported clinical history. Recovery meant two consecutive negative NP/OP PCR tests, professional clearance, or resolved symptoms. These data come from a study of blood T cell repertoires in COVID-19. The wider study: The study drew acute and convalescent COVID-19 samples from the United States, Italy and Spain.

The sequence came from a young man who had recovered from COVID-19. The material sequenced was PBMCs or T cells enriched from blood (not recorded which). The V gene is TRBV7-2, the J gene TRBJ1-6; 7 nucleotides match TRBD1. CDR3 bases: TGTGCCAGCAGCTTAGCGGCGACAGGGAGTAATTCACCCCTCCACTTT. It yields the protein CASSLAATGSNSPLHF.